A selection of T cell receptor beta chains follows, all from one sample in a study of monozygotic twins with inflammatory bowel disease. Reanalyzing the 5' RACE reads, TCRdb keeps one entry per CDR3 protein, without DNA. The sample totals fewer than 350,000 distinct CDR3 sequences; its top ten clones hold 2% to 2.5%. Sequencing was carried out using blood. The receptors stem from a human donor with ulcerative colitis or Crohn's disease, or a healthy co-twin of an affected twin (not recorded which). The CDR3 runs from the conserved cysteine through the conserved F or W.

TRBJ2-7,TRBV20-1,CSASIGQNYEQYF
TRBJ2-4,TRBV29-1,CSVTALAKNIQYF
TRBJ1-3,TRBV11-2,CASSRQGDSGNTIYF
TRBJ2-5,TRBV28,CASSLADPRETQYF
TRBJ2-7,TRBV23-1,CASSPPSGTRSYEQYF
TRBJ2-5,TRBV10-1,CASSATSGIQETQYF
TRBJ1-5,TRBV5-1,CASSVDGDQPQHF
TRBJ1-2,TRBV28,CASGTPQVPYGYTF
TRBJ2-1,TRBV6-6,CASSYYQDNEQFF
TRBJ1-2,TRBV6-5,CASRVNRAVGYTF
TRBJ1-1,TRBV6-5,CASSSTVEAFF
TRBJ1-5,TRBV10-3,CAISRDSYYSNQPQHF
TRBJ2-1,TRBV20-1,CSARDPRQGGEQFF
TRBJ2-1,TRBV7-2,CASSKDRGPYNEQFF
TRBJ1-1,TRBV7-2,CASGMGQGKAFF
TRBJ2-3,TRBV29-1,CSVGGSTDTQYF
TRBJ2-7,TRBV5-1,CASSLEVPRSTYEQYF
TRBJ2-1,TRBV30,CAWSSGYNEQFF
TRBJ2-7,TRBV6-2/TRBV6-3,CASSLTGAYEQYF
TRBJ1-2,TRBV20-1,CSARNFGGLPAKPTNYGYTF
TRBJ1-5,TRBV7-8,CASSLDRLGNQPQHF
TRBJ2-2,TRBV7-2,CASSSGQLGELFF
TRBJ2-7,TRBV4-2,CASSQAELNSYEQYF
TRBJ2-7,TRBV5-5,CASSGNPTFEQYF
TRBJ1-4,TRBV11-2,CASSAGREKLFF
TRBJ1-1,TRBV20-1,CSARDRGTNTEAFF
TRBJ2-7,TRBV29-1,CSVNTGIYEQYF
TRBJ2-7,TRBV7-8,CASSLGDRVGGSREQYF
TRBJ2-1,TRBV7-2,CASSAGNEQFF
TRBJ2-7,TRBV5-1,CASSLGLEGYEQYF
TRBJ2-1,TRBV24-1,CATSGTGSYNEQFF